These T cell receptor beta chains were read from a single sample in a study of T cell changes during pregnancy in multiple sclerosis. Clones were sequenced by immunoSEQ multiplex PCR, and TCRdb holds only the in-frame ones, with some missing. The repertoire has 95,000 to 100,000 clones, 80% to 95% of them found once; the top ten carry over 3%. The sequencing used peripheral blood, collected in the second trimester of pregnancy. Receptors were obtained from a female donor with multiple sclerosis, enrolled in a pregnancy study. Each CDR3 is given without its conserved first and last residue. The order of the fields is J gene, V gene, CDR3 protein.

TRBJ2-7	TRBV28	ASSLNRQWDRGSYEQY
TRBJ2-3	TRBV9	ASSVRRGGTDTQY
TRBJ2-7	TRBV19	ASSTRDRGFYEQY
TRBJ1-2	TRBV5-1	ASSLDRRDGYT
TRBJ2-3	TRBV5-4	ASSDQWGRTDTQY
TRBJ2-5	TRBV27	ASSPPGQGQETQY
TRBJ2-5	TRBV4-2	ASSQDQDSPRN
TRBJ2-1	TRBV7-2	ASTPTGTPYNEQF
TRBJ2-7	TRBV6-5	ATWTGPYEQY
TRBJ2-2	TRBV7-9	ASSELLTGELF
TRBJ2-3	TRBV7-2	ASSLEAVINPQY
TRBJ1-2	TRBV27	ASRAGANYGYT
TRBJ2-3	TRBV28	ASSSRDITDTQY
TRBJ2-7	TRBV19	ASRQGYEQY
TRBJ2-5	TRBV7-9	ASSLGSTGLQETQY
TRBJ1-6	TRBV27	ASSLTGRGDSPLH
TRBJ2-3	TRBV4-3	ASSRGDGQGADTQY
TRBJ1-5	TRBV4-2	ASSQAQNSNQPQH
TRBJ2-1	TRBV29-1	SVKARGLSSYNEQF
TRBJ1-5	TRBV7-2	ASSLSRATQPQH
TRBJ1-5	TRBV6-4	ASNQQGDQPQH
TRBJ2-7	TRBV7-2	ASSLSGASYEQY
TRBJ2-7	TRBV5-4	ASSSRQGGYEQY
TRBJ2-7	TRBV14	ASSQRRTSGKYEQY
TRBJ2-3	TRBV7-2	ASSFRSGGRDTQY
TRBJ1-5	TRBV27	ASSMTGINQPQH
TRBJ2-1	TRBV20-1	SAEGDNEQF
TRBJ2-7	TRBV10-3	AISDSGAVYEQY
TRBJ2-1	TRBV7-6	ASSLGISNEQF
TRBJ1-5	TRBV20-1	SAPGHQPQH
TRBJ2-3	TRBV6-6	ASSSGRFDTQY